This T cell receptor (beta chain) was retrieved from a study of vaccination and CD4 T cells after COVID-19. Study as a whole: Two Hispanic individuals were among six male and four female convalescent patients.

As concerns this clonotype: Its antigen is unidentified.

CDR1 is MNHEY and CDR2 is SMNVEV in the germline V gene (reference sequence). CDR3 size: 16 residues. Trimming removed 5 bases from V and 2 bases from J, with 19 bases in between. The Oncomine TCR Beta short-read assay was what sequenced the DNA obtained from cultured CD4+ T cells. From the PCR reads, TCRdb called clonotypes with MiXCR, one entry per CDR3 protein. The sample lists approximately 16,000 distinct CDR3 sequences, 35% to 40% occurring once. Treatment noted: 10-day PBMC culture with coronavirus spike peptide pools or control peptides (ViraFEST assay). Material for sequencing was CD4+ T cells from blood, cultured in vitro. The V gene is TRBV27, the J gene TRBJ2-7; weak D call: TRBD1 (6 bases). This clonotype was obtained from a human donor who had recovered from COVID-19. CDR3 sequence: CASSTLTGQSTYEQYF. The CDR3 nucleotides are TGTGCCAGCAGTACACTTACAGGGCAATCCACCTACGAGCAGTACTTC.